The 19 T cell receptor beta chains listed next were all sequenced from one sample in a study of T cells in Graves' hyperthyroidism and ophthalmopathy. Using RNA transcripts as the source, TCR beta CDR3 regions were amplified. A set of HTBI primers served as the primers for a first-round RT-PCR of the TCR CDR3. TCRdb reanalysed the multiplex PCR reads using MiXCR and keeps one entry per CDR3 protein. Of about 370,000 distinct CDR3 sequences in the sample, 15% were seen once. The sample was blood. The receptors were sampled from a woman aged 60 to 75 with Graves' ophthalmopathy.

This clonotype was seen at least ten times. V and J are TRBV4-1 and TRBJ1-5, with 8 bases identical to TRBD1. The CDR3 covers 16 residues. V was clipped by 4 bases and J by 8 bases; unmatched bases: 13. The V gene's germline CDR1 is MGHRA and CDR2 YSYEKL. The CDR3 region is CASSRSPQGAEEPQHF. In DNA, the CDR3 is TGCGCCAGCAGCCGTAGTCCTCAGGGGGCAGAAGAGCCCCAGCATTTT.

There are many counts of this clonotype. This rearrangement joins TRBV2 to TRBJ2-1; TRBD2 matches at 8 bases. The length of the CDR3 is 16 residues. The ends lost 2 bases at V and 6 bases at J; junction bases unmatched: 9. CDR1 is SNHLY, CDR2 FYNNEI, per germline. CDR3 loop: CASSEHGGRKGNEQFF. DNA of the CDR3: TGTGCCAGCAGTGAACACGGCGGGAGGAAAGGCAATGAGCAGTTCTTC.

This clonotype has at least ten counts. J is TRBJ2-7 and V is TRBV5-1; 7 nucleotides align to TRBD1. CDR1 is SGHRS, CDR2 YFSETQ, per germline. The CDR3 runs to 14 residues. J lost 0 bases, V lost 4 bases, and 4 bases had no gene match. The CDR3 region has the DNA TGCGCCAGCAGCCCAACAGGGGACTCCTACGAGCAGTACTTC. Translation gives CASSPTGDSYEQYF.

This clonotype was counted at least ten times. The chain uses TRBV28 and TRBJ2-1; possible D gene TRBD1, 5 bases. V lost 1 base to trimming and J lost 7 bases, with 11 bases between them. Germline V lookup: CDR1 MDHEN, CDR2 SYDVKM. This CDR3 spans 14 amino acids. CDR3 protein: CASSLSAGRNEQFF. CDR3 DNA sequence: TGTGCCAGCAGTTTATCCGCAGGGCGGAATGAGCAGTTCTTC.

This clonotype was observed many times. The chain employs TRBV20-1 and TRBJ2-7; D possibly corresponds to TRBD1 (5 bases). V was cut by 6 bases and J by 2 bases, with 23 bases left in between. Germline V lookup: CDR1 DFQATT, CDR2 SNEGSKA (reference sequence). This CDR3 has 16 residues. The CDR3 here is CSAAPPTALHPYEQYF. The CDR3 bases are TGCAGTGCAGCTCCCCCGACAGCGTTACACCCCTACGAGCAGTACTTC.

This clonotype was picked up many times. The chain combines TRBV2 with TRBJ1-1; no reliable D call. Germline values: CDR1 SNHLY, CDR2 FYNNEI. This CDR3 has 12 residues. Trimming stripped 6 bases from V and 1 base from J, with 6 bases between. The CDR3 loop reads CASRGSNTEAFF. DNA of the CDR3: TGTGCCAGCAGGGGCTCGAACACTGAAGCTTTCTTT.

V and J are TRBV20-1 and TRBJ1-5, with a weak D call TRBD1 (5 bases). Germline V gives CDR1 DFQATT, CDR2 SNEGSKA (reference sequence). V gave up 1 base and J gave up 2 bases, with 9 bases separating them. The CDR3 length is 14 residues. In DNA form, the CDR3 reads TGCAGTGCTAGAGTGGCGGGGGGCAATCAGCCCCAGCATTTT. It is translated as CSARVAGGNQPQHF.

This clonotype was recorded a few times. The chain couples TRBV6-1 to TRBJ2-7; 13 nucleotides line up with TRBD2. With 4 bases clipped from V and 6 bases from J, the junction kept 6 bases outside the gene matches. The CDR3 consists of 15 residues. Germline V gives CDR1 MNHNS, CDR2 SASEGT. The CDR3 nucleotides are TGTGCCAGCAGTGGACTAGCGGGAGGCTCCGGCGAGCAGTACTTC. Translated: CASSGLAGGSGEQYF.

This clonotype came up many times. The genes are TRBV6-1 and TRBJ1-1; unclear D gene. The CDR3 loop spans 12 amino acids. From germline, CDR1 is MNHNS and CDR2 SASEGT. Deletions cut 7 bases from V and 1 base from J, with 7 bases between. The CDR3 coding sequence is TGTGCCAGCATGGCTGAGAACACTGAAGCTTTCTTT. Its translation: CASMAENTEAFF.

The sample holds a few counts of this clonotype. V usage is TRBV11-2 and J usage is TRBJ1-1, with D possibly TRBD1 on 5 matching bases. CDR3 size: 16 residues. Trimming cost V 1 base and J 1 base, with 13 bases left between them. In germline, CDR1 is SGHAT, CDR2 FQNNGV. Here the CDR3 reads CASSLAPGMGNTEAFF. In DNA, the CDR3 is TGTGCCAGCAGCTTAGCGCCAGGGATGGGGAACACTGAAGCTTTCTTT.

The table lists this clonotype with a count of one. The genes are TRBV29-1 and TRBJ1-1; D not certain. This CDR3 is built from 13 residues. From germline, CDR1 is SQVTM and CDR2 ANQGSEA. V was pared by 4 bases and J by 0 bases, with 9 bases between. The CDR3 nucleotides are TGCAGCGTTGCTTGGGCAGTGAACACTGAAGCTTTCTTT. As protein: CSVAWAVNTEAFF.

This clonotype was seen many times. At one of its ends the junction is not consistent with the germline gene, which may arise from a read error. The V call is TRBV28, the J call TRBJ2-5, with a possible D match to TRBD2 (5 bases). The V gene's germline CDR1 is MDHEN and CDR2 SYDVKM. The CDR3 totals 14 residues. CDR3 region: CASSLPAGEESQYF. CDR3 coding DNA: TGTGCCAGCAGTTTGCCGGCCGGGGAAGAGAGCCAGTACTTC.

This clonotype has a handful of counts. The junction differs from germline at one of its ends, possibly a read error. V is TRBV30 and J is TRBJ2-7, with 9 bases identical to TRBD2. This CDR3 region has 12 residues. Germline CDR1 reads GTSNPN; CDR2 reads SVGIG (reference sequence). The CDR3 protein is CAWSVGLAYLLF. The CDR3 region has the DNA TGTGCCTGGAGTGTCGGACTAGCGTACCTTCTCTTC.

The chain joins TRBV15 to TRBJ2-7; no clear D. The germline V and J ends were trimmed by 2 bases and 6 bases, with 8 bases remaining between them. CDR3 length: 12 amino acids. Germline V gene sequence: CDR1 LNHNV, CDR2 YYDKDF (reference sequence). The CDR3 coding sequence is TGTGCCACCAGCAGAAGCACCGGCGAGCAGTACTTC. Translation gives CATSRSTGEQYF.

The CDR3 DNA reads as TGTGCCAGCAGCCAAACAGGGGGAGTCCCAGATACGCAGTATTTT. Amino acids: CASSQTGGVPDTQYF. The V call is TRBV4-2, the J call TRBJ2-3; 8 bases agree with TRBD1. The germline gives CDR1 LGHNA, CDR2 YNFKEQ. The CDR3 runs to 15 residues. V gave up 2 bases and J gave up 4 bases; unmatched junction bases: 5.

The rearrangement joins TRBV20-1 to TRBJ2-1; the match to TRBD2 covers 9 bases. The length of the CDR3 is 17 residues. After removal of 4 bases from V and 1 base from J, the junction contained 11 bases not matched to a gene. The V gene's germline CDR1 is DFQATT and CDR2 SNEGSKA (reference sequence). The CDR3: CSAIGAGGPSSYNEQFF. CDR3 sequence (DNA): TGCAGTGCTATCGGGGCGGGAGGGCCGAGTTCCTACAATGAGCAGTTCTTC.

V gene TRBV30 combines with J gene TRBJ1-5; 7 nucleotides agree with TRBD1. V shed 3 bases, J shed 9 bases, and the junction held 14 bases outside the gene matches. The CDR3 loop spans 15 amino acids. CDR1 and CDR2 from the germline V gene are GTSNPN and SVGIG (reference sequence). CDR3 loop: CAWSRDSPRTGPQHF. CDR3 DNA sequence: TGTGCCTGGAGCCGGGACAGCCCCAGGACGGGGCCCCAGCATTTT.

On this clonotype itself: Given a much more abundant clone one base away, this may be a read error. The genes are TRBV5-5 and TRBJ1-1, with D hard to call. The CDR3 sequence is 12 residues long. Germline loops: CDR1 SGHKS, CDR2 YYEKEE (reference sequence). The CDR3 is CASKHYNTEAVF. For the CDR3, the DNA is TGTGCCAGCAAACATTACAACACTGAAGCTGTCTTT.

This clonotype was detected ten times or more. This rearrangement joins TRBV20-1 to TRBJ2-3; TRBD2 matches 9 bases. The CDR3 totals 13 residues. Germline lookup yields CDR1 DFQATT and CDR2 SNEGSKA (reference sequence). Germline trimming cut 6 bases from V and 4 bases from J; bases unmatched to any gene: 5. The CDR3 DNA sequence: TGCAGTGCCGGGACTAGCCTGGCAGATACGCAGTATTTT. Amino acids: CSAGTSLADTQYF.